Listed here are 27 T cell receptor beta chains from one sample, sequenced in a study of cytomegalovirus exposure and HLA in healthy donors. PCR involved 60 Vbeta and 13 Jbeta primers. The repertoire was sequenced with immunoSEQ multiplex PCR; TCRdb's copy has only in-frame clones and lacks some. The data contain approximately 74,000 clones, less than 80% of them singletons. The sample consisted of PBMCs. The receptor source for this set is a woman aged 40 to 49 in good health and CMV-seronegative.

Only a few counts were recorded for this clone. CDR3 DNA sequence: TGTGCCAGTAGTATTGAGGACAGGGGACGGTACGAGCAGTACTTC. This sequence encodes CASSIEDRGRYEQYF. V gene TRBV19 combines with J gene TRBJ2-7, with TRBD1 matching 9 bases. The CDR3 spans 15 residues. Germline V lookup: CDR1 LNHDA, CDR2 SQIVND (reference sequence). Trimming at V came to 3 bases and at J to 4 bases, leaving 7 bases not matched to a gene.

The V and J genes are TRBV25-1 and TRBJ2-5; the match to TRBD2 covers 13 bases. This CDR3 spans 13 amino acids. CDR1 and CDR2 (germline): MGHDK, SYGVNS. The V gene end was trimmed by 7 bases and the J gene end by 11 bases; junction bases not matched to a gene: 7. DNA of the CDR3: TGTGCCAGCACCGGACTAGCGGGGGCTCAGCAGTACTTC. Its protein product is CASTGLAGAQQYF.

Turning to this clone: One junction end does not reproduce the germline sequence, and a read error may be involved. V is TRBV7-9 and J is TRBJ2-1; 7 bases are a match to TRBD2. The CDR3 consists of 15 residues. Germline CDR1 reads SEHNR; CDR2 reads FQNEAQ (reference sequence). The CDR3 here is CASSLAVGLHNEQFF. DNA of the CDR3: TGTGCCAGCAGCCTAGCGGTCGGACTGCACAATGAGCAGTTCTTC.

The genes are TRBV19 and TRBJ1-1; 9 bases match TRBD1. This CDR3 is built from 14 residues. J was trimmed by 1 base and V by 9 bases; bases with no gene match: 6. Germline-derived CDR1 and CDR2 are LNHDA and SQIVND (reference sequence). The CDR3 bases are TGTGCCAGCGCCACAGGGGGCCGGAACACTGAAGCTTTCTTT. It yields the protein CASATGGRNTEAFF.

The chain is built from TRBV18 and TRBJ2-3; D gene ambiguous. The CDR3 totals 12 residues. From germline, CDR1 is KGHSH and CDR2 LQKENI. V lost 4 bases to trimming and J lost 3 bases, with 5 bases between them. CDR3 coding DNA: TGTGCCAGCTCACTTCAGACAGATACGCAGTATTTT. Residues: CASSLQTDTQYF.

This CDR3 reads CASRPGQGSYEQYF. CDR3 coding DNA: TGTGCCAGCAGACCCGGACAGGGTTCCTACGAGCAGTACTTC. The chain carries TRBV2 and TRBJ2-5, with TRBD1 matching over 8 bases. Matching the DNA end better, TRBJ2-7 makes the J call doubtful. Germline V lookup: CDR1 SNHLY, CDR2 FYNNEI. This CDR3 comprises 14 residues.

CDR3: CASTGGLAKNEQFF. For the CDR3, the DNA is TGTGCCAGTACGGGGGGACTAGCGAAAAATGAGCAGTTCTTC. The V call is TRBV19, the J call TRBJ2-1; 10 nucleotides align to TRBD2. Germline V gives CDR1 LNHDA, CDR2 SQIVND (reference sequence). The CDR3 contains 14 residues. With V trimmed by 7 bases and J by 7 bases, 7 bases remained unmatched.

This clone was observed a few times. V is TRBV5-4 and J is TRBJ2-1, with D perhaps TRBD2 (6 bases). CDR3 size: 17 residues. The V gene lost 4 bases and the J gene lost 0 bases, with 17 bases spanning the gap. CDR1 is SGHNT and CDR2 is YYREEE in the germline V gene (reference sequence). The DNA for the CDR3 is TGTGCCAGCAGCAAATCATTGGGGGGAAGCTCCTACAATGAGCAGTTCTTC. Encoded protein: CASSKSLGGSSYNEQFF.

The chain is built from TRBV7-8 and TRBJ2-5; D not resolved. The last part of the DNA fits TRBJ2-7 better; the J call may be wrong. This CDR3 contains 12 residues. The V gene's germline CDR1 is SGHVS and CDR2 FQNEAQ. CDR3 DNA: TGTGCCAGCAGCCTCCTTCGCTACGAGCAGTACTTC. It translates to CASSLLRYEQYF.

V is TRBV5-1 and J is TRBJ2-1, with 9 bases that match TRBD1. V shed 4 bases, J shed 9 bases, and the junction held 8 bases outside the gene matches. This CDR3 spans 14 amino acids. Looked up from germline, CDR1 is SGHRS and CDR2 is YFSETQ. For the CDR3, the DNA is TGCGCCAGCAGCCCCGCCGGGGACAGGGTTGAGCAGTTCTTC. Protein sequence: CASSPAGDRVEQFF.

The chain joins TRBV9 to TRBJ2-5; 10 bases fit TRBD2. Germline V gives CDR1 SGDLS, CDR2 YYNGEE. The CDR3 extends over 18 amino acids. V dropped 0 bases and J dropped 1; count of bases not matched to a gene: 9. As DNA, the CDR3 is TGTGCCAGCAGCGTAGCTAGCGGGAGTCTCACCGCCCAAGAGACCCAGTACTTC. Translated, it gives CASSVASGSLTAQETQYF.

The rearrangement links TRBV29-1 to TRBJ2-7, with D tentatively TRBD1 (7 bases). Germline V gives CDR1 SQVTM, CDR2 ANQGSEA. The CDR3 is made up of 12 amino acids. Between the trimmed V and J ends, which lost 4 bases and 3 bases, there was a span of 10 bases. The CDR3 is CSVGQGGYEQYF. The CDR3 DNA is TGCAGCGTTGGACAGGGAGGCTACGAGCAGTACTTC.

In DNA, the CDR3 is TGTGCCAGCAGGGGGCCAAAACAAGCTTTCTTT. Translated, it gives CASRGPKQAFF. V is TRBV2 and J is TRBJ1-1; perhaps TRBD1 as D (5 bases). Germline-derived CDR1 and CDR2 are SNHLY and FYNNEI. Between the trimmed V and J ends, which lost 6 bases and 9 bases, there was a span of 11 bases. CDR3 size: 11 residues.

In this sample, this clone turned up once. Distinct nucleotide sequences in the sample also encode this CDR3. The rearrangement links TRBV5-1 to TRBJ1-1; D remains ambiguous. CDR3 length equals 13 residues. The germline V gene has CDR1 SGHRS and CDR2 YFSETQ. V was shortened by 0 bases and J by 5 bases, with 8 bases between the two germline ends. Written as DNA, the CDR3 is TGCGCCAGCAGCTTGGCACCAGTGACTGAAGCTTTCTTT. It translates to CASSLAPVTEAFF.

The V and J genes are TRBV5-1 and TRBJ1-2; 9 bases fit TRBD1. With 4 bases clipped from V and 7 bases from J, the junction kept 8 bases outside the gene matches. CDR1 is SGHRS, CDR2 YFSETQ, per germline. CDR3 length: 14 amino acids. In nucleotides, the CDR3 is TGCGCCAGCAGCATCCCTACAGGGGGCTCTGGCTACACCTTC. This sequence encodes CASSIPTGGSGYTF.

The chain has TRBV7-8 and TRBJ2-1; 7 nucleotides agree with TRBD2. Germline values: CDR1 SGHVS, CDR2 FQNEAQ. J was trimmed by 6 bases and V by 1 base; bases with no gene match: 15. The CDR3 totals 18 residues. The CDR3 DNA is TGTGCCAGCAGCTTAGTATCTCGGGAGGCGCCGACGGGCAATGAGCAGTTCTTC. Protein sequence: CASSLVSREAPTGNEQFF.

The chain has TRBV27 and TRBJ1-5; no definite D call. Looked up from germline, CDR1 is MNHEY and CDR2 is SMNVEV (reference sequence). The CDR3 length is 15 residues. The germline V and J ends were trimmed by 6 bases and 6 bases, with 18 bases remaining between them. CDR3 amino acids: CASSQTVSGSQPQHF. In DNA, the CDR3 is TGTGCCAGCAGCCAAACCGTATCCGGGAGTCAGCCCCAGCATTTT.

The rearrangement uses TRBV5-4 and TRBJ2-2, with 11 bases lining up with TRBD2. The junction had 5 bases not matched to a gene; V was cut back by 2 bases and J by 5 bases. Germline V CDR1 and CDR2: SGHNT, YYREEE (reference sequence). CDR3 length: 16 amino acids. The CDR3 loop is CASSFLTSGATGELFF. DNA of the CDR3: TGTGCCAGCAGCTTTCTGACTAGCGGGGCGACCGGGGAGCTGTTTTTT.

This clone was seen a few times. CDR3 residues: CASSYTQTGSTDTQYF. The CDR3 DNA reads TGTGCCAGCAGTTACACCCAGACAGGGAGCACAGATACGCAGTATTTT. The chain joins TRBV6-5 to TRBJ2-3; 7 bases map to TRBD1. V was clipped by 2 bases and J by 0 bases; unmatched bases: 5. This CDR3 is 16 amino acids long. From germline, CDR1 is MNHEY and CDR2 SVGAGI.

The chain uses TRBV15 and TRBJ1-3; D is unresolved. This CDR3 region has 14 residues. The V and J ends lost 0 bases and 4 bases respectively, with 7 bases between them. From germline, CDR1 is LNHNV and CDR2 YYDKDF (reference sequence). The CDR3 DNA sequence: TGTGCCACCAGCAGAGACCAGGTCGGAAACACCATATATTTT. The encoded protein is CATSRDQVGNTIYF.

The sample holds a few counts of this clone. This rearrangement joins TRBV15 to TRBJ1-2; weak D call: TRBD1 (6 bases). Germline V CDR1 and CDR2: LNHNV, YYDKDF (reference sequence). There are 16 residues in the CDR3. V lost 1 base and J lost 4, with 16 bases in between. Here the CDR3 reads CATSRGFPGVSYGYTF. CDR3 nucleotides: TGTGCCACCAGCAGAGGGTTTCCAGGGGTGAGCTATGGCTACACCTTC.

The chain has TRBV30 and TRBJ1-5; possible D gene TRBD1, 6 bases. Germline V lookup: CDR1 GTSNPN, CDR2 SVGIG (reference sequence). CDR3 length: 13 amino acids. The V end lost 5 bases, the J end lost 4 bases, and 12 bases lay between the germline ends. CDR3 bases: TGTGCCTGGGGGGGAGGGGGGAATCAGCCCCAGCATTTT. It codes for CAWGGGGNQPQHF.

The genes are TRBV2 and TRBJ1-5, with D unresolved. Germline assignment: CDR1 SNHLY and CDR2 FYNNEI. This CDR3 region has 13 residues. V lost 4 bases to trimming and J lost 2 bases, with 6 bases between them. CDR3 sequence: CASSGRGNQPQHF. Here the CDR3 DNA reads TGTGCCAGCAGTGGCCGGGGCAATCAGCCCCAGCATTTT.

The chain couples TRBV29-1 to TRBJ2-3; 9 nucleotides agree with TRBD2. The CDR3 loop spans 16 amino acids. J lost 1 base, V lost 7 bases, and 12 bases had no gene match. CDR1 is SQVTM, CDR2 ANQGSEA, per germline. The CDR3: CSGGGGRALGTDTQYF. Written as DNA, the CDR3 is TGCAGCGGAGGGGGCGGGAGGGCCTTGGGCACAGATACGCAGTATTTT.

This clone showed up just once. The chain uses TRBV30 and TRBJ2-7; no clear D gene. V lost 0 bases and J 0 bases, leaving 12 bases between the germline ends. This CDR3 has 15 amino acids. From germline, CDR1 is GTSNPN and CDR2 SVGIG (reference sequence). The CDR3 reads CAWSVVQASSYEQYF. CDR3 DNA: TGTGCCTGGAGTGTAGTCCAGGCAAGCTCCTACGAGCAGTACTTC.

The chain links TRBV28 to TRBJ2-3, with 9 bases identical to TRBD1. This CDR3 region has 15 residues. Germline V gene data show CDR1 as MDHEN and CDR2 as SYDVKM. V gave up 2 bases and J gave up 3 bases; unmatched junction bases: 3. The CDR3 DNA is TGTGCCAGCAGTTTAGGGGACAGGGTAACAGATACGCAGTATTTT. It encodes CASSLGDRVTDTQYF. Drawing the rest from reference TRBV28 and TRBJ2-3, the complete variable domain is DVKVTQSSRYLVKRTGEKVFLECVQDMDHENMFWYRQDPGLGLRLIYFSYDVKMKEKGDIPEGYSVSREKKERFSLILESASTNQTSMYLCASSLGDRVTDTQYFGPGTRLTVL.

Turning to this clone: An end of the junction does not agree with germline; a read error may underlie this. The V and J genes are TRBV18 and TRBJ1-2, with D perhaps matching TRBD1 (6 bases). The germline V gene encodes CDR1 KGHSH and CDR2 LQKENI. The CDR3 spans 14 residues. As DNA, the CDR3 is TGTGCCAGCTCACCACCGTATTCTTCGAAACAGGGCCGCTTC. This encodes CASSPPYSSKQGRF. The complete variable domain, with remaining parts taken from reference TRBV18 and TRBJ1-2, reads NAGVMQNPRHLVRRRGQEARLRCSPMKGHSHVYWYRQLPEEGLKFMVYLQKENIIDESGMPKERFSAEFPKEGPSILRIQQVVRGDSAAYFCASSPPYSSKQGRFGSGTRLTVV.